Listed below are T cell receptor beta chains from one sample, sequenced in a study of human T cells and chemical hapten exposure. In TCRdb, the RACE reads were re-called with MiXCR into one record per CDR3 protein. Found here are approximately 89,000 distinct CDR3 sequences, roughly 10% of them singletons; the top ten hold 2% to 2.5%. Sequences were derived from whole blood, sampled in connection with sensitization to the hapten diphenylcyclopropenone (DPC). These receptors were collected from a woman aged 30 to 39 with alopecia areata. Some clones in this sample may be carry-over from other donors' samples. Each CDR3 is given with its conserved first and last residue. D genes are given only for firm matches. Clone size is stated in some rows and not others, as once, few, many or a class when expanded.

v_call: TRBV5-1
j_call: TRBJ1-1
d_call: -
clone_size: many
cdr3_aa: CASSRLDARHTEAFF
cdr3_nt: TGCGCCAGCAGTAGGCTGGACGCAAGACACACTGAAGCTTTCTTT

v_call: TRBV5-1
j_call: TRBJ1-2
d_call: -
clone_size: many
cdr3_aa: CASSPHGPGDGYTF
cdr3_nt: TGCGCCAGCAGCCCTCATGGGCCTGGGGACGGCTACACCTTC

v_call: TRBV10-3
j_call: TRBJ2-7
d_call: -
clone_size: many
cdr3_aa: CAITVGGTYEQYF
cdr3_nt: TGTGCCATCACTGTAGGGGGTACCTACGAGCAGTACTTC

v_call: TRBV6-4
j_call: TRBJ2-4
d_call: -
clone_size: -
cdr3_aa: CAGHPVAKNIQYF
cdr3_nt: TGTGCCGGCCACCCCGTAGCCAAAAACATTCAGTACTTC

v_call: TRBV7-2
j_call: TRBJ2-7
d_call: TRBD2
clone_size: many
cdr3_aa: CASSLEGTSGSYEQYF
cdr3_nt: TGTGCCAGCAGCTTAGAGGGGACTAGCGGGAGTTACGAGCAGTACTTC

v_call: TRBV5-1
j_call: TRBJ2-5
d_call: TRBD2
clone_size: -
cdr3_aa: CASSLGGLAGETQYF
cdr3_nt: TGCGCCAGCAGCTTGGGAGGACTAGCGGGAGAGACCCAGTACTTC

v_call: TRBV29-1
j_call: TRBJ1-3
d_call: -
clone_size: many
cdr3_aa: CSVSLSGNTIYF
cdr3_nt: TGCAGCGTTTCCCTCTCTGGAAACACCATATATTTT

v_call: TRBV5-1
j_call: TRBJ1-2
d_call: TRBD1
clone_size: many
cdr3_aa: CASSTGQALISGGYTF
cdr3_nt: TGCGCCAGCAGCACCGGACAGGCCCTGATATCGGGTGGCTACACCTTC

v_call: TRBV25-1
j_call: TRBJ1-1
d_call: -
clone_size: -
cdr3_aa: CASSDAGAEAFF
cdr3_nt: TGTGCCAGCAGTGACGCGGGGGCTGAAGCTTTCTTT

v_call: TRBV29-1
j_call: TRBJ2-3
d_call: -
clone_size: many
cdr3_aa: CSVGVEGTTDTQYF
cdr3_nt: TGCAGCGTTGGTGTTGAGGGGACCACAGATACGCAGTATTTT

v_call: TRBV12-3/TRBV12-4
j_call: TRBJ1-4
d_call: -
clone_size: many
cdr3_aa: CASSLGGLATNEKLFF
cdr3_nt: TGTGCCAGCAGTTTAGGGGGCCTCGCAACTAATGAAAAACTGTTTTTT

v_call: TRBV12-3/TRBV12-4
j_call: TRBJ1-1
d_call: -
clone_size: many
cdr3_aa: CASSAYTEAFF
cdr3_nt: TGTGCCAGCAGTGCATACACTGAAGCTTTCTTT

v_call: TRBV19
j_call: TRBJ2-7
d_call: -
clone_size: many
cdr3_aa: CASSAQYRALTSYEQYF
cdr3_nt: TGTGCCAGTAGTGCCCAATACAGGGCCTTAACCTCCTACGAGCAGTACTTC

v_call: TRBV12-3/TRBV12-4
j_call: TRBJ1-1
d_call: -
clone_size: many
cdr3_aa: CATKGGSSGDTEAFF
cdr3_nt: TGTGCCACCAAGGGGGGGTCTTCCGGGGACACTGAAGCTTTCTTT

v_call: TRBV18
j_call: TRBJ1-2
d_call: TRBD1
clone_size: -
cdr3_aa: CASSPRDSLYGYTF
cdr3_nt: TGTGCCAGCTCACCACGGGACAGCCTGTATGGCTACACCTTC

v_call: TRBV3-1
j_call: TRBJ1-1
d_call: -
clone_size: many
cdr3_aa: CASSQRLEAFF
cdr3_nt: TGTGCCAGCAGCCAACGGCTTGAAGCTTTCTTT

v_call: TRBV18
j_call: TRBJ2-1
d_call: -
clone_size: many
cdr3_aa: CASSPEQGGNEQFF
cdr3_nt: TGTGCCAGCTCACCAGAACAGGGAGGCAATGAGCAGTTCTTC

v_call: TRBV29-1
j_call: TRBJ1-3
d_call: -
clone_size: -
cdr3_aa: CSARTDGNTIYF
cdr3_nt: TGCAGCGCCAGGACAGATGGAAACACCATATATTTT

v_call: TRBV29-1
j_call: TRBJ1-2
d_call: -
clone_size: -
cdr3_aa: CSVRPGAGGDYGYTF
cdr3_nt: TGCAGCGTGAGACCCGGGGCCGGGGGGGACTATGGCTACACCTTC

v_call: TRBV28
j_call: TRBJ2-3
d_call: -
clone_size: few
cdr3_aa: CASSLRPGASTDTQYF
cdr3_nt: TGTGCCAGCAGTTTAAGGCCGGGGGCCAGCACAGATACGCAGTATTTT

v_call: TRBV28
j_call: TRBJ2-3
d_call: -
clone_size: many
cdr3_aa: CASILGGTDTQYF
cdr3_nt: TGTGCCAGCATCCTAGGAGGCACAGATACGCAGTATTTT

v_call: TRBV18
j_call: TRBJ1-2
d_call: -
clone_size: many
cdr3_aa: CASSPLGGYGYTF
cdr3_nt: TGTGCCAGCTCACCCCTGGGCGGCTATGGCTACACCTTC

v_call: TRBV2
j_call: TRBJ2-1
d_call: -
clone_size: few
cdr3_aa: CASSEALPGNEQFF
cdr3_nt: TGTGCCAGCAGTGAAGCGCTTCCTGGGAATGAGCAGTTCTTC

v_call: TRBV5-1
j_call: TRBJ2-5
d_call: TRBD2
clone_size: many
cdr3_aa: CASSLSTSGEETQYF
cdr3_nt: TGCGCCAGCAGCTTGAGTACTAGCGGAGAAGAGACCCAGTACTTC

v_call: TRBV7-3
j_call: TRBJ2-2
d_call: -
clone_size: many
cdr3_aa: CASSPDRIRGTGELFF
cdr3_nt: TGTGCCAGCAGCCCTGACAGGATTCGGGGCACCGGGGAGCTGTTTTTT

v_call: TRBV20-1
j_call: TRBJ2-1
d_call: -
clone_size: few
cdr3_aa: CSARGDTRFYNEQFF
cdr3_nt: TGCAGTGCTAGAGGTGACACTCGATTTTACAATGAGCAGTTCTTC

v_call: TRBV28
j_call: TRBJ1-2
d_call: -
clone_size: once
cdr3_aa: CASSFVQDGYTF
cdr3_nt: TGTGCCAGCAGTTTCGTACAAGATGGCTACACCTTC

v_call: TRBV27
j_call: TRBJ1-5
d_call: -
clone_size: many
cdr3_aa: CASSLFRGGNQPQHF
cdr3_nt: TGTGCCAGCAGTTTATTCAGGGGTGGCAATCAGCCCCAGCATTTT

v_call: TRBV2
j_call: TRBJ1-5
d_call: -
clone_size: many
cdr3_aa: CAARGDNQPQHF
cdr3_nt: TGTGCCGCACGGGGGGACAATCAGCCCCAGCATTTT

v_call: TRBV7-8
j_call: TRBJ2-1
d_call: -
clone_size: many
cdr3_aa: CASSFGSGLPGDEQFF
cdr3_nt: TGTGCCAGCAGCTTCGGCTCGGGACTTCCGGGGGATGAGCAGTTCTTC

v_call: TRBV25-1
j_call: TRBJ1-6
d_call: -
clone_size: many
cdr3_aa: CASSPPRQSSSYNSPLHF
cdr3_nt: TGTGCCAGCAGTCCCCCCCGTCAGTCTAGCTCCTATAATTCACCCCTCCACTTT

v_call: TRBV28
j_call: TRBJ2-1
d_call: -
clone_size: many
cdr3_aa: CASSQPAGRSDEQFF
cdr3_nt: TGTGCCAGCAGTCAACCAGCGGGCCGATCCGATGAGCAGTTCTTC

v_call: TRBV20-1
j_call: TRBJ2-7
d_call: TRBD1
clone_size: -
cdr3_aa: CSVGQGSGEQYF
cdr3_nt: TGCAGTGTGGGACAGGGCTCCGGCGAGCAGTACTTC